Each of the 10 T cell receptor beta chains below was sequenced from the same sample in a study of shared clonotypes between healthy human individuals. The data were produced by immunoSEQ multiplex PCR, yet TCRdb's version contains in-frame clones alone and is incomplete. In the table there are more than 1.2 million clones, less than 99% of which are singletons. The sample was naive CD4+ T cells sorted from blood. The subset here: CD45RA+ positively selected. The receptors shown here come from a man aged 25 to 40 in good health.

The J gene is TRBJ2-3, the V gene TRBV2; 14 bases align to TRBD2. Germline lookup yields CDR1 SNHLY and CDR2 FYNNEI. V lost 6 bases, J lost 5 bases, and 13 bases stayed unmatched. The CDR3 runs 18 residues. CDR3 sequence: CASRRGLTSGRALDTQYF. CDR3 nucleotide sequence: TGTGCCAGCAGGAGGGGTCTGACTAGCGGGAGGGCCTTAGATACGCAGTATTTT.

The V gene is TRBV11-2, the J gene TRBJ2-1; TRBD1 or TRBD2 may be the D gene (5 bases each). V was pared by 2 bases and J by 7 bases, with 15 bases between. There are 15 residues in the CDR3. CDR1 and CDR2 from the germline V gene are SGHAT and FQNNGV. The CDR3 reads CASSLIGTRMNEQFF. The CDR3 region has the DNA TGTGCCAGCAGCTTAATCGGGACCCGCATGAATGAGCAGTTCTTC.

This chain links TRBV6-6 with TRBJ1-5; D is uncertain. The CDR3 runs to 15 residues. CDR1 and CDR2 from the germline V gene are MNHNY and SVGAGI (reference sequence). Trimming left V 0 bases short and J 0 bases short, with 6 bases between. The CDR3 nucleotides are TGTGCCAGCAGTTACTCTCGGGGTAGCAATCAGCCCCAGCATTTT. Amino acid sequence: CASSYSRGSNQPQHF.

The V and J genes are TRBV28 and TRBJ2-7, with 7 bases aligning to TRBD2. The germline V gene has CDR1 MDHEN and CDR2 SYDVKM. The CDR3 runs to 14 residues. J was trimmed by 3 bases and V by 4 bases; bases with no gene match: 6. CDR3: CASSSPGLSYEQYF. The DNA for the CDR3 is TGTGCCAGCAGTTCACCGGGACTAAGCTACGAGCAGTACTTC.

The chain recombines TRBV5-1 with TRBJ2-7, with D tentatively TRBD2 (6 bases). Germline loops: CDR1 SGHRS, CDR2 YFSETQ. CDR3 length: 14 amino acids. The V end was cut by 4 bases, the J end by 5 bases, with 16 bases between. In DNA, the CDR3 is TGCGCCAGCAGCACCGGACTAACGGGAAACGAGCAGTACTTC. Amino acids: CASSTGLTGNEQYF.

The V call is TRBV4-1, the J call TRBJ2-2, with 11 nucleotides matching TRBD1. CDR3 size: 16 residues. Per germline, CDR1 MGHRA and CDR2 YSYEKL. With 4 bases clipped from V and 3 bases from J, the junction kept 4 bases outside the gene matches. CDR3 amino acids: CASSLQGQGDTGELFF. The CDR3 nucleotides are TGCGCCAGCAGCCTCCAGGGACAGGGGGACACCGGGGAGCTGTTTTTT.

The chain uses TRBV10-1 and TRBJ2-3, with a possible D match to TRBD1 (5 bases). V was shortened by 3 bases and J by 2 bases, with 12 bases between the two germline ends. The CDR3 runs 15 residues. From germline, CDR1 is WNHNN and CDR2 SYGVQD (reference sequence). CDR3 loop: CASSDSRVYTDTQYF. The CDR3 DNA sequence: TGCGCCAGCAGTGACAGCAGGGTATACACAGATACGCAGTATTTT.

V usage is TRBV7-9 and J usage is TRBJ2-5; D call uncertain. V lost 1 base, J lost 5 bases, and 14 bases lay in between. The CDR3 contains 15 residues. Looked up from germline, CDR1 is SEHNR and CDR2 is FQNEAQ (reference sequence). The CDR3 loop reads CASSLGDTPRETQYF. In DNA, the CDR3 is TGTGCCAGCAGCTTAGGCGACACCCCCCGGGAGACCCAGTACTTC.

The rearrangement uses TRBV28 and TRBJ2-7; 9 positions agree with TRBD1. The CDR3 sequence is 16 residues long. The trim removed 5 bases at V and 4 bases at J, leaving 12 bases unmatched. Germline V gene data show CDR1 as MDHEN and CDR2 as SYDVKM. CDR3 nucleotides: TGTGCCAGCAGTGAATCCGGGACAGGGTCTCGGTACGAGCAGTACTTC. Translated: CASSESGTGSRYEQYF.

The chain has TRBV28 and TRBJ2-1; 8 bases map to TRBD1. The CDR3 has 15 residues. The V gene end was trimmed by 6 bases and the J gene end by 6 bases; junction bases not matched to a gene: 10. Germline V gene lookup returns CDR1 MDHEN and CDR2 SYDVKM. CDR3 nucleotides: TGTGCCAGCAGGGCCCGCGGGGACAGGTCCAATGAGCAGTTCTTC. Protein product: CASRARGDRSNEQFF.